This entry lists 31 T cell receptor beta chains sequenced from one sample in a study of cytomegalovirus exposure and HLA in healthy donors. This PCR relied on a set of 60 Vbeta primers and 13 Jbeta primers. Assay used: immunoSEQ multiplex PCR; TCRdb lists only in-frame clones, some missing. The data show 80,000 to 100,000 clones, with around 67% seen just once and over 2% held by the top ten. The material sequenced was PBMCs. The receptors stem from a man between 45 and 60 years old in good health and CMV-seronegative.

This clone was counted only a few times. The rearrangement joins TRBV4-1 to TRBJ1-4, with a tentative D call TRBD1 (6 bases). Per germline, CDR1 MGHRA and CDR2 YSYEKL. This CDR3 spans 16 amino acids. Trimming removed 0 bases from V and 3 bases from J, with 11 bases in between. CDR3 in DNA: TGCGCCAGCAGCCAAGATTTGGGGGCGGCTAATGAAAAACTGTTTTTT. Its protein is CASSQDLGAANEKLFF.

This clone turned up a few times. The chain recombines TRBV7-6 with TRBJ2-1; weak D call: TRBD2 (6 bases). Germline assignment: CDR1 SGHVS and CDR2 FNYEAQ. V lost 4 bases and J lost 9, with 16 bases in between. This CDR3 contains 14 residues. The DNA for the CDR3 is TGTGCCAGCAGCTCCACCGGGCTAGCGCTTGAGCAGTTCTTC. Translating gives CASSSTGLALEQFF.

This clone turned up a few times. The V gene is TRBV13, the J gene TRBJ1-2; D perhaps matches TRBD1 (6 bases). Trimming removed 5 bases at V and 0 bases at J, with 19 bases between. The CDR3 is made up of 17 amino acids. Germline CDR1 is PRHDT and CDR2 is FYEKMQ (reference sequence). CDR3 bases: TGTGCCAGCAGCACTCCAAATACGGACAGCCCTAACTATGGCTACACCTTC. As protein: CASSTPNTDSPNYGYTF.

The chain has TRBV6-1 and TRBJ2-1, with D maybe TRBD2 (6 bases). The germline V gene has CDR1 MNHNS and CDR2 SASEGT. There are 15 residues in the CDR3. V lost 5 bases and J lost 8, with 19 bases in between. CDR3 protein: CASSNPGDQEDEQFF. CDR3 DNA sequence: TGTGCCAGCAGTAACCCGGGGGACCAGGAGGATGAGCAGTTCTTC.

The CDR3 bases are TGTGCCAGCAGTGTCCAGGGACTAGCGGAGATCAATGAGCAGTTCTTC. Its protein is CASSVQGLAEINEQFF. The chain combines TRBV27 with TRBJ2-1, with 11 bases that match TRBD2. Germline V CDR1 and CDR2: MNHEY, SMNVEV (reference sequence). V dropped 5 bases and J dropped 6; count of bases not matched to a gene: 9. This CDR3 has 16 residues.

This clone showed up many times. This CDR3 is CASSLDGVGQPQHF. The DNA for the CDR3 is TGTGCCAGCAGCTTAGACGGGGTAGGGCAGCCCCAGCATTTT. The chain employs TRBV7-9 and TRBJ1-5, with D unclear. The length of the CDR3 is 14 residues. In germline, CDR1 is SEHNR, CDR2 FQNEAQ (reference sequence). Trimming removed 1 base from V and 7 bases from J, with 11 bases in between.

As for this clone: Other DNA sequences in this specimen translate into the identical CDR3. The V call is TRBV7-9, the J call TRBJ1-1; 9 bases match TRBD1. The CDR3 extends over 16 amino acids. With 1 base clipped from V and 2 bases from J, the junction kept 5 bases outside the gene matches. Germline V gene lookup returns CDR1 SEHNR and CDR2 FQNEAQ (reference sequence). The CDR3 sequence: CASSLGDRGFNTEAFF. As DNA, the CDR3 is TGTGCCAGCAGCTTAGGAGACAGGGGGTTTAACACTGAAGCTTTCTTT. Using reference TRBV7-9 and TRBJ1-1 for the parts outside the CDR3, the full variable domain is DTGVSQNPRHKITKRGQNVTFRCDPISEHNRLYWYRQTLGQGPEFLTYFQNEAQLEKSRLLSDRFSAERPKGSFSTLEIQRTEQGDSAMYLCASSLGDRGFNTEAFFGQGTRLTVV.

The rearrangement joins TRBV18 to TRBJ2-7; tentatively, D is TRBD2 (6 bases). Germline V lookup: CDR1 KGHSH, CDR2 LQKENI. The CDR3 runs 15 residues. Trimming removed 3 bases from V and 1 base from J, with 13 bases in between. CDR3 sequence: CASSPSAGSSYEQYF. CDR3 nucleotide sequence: TGTGCCAGCTCACCGTCCGCCGGGAGTTCCTACGAGCAGTACTTC.

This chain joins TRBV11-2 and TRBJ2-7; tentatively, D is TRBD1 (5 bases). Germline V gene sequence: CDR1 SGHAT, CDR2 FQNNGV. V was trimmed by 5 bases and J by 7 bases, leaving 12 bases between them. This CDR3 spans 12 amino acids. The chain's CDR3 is CASSRRVWEQYF. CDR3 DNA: TGTGCCAGCAGCCGCAGGGTCTGGGAGCAGTACTTC.

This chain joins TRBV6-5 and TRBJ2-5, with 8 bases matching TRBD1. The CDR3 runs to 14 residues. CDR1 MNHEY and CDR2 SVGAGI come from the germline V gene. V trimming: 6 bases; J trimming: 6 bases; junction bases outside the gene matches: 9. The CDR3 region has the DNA TGTGCCAGCAGAGTTTACAGGGGGATCAAGACCCAGTACTTC. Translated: CASRVYRGIKTQYF.

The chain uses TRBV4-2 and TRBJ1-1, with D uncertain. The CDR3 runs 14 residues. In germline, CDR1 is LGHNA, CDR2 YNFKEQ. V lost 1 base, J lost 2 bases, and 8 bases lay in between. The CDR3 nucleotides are TGTGCCAGCAGCCAAGGCGGCGGAAACACTGAAGCTTTCTTT. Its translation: CASSQGGGNTEAFF.

CDR3 protein: CASGSDRYNEQFF. The CDR3 DNA follows: TGTGCTAGTGGATCCGACAGATACAATGAGCAGTTCTTC. The rearrangement uses TRBV12-5 and TRBJ2-1, with D maybe TRBD1 (5 bases). This CDR3 region has 13 residues. From germline, CDR1 is LGHNT and CDR2 FRNRAP. Trimming left V 6 bases short and J 4 bases short, with 10 bases between.

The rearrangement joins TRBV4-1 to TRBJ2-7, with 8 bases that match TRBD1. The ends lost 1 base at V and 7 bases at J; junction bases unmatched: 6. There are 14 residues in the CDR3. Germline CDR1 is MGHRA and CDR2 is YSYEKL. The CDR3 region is CASSQGRGRQEQYF. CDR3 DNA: TGCGCCAGCAGCCAAGGCAGGGGGCGTCAAGAGCAGTACTTC.

Here the CDR3 DNA reads TGTGCCAGCAGCGGGGCTGGCGGGACGGTCATTCAGTACTTC. Encoded protein: CASSGAGGTVIQYF. The V and J genes are TRBV11-2 and TRBJ2-4; D may be TRBD2 (6 bases). Trimming shortened V by 5 bases and J by 9 bases, and 17 bases separated the two germline ends. This CDR3 has 14 residues. The V gene's germline CDR1 is SGHAT and CDR2 FQNNGV.

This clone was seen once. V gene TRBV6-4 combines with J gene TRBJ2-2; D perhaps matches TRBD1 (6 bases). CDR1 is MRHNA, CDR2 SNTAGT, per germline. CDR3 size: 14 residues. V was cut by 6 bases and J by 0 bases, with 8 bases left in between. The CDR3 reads CASRQGPNTGELFF. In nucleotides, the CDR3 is TGTGCCAGCAGGCAGGGGCCGAACACCGGGGAGCTGTTTTTT.

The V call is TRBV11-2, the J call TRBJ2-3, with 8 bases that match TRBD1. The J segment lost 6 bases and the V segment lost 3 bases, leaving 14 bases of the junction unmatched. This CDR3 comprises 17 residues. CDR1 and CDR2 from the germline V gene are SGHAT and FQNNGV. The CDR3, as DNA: TGTGCCAGCAGCTTTGGTCGTATGGCAGGGGGCTGGGATACGCAGTATTTT. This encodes CASSFGRMAGGWDTQYF.

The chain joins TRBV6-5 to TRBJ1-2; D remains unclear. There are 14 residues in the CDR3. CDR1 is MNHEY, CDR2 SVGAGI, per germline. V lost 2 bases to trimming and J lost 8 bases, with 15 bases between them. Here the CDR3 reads CASSYAGSMRGYTF. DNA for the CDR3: TGTGCCAGCAGTTACGCCGGGAGTATGAGAGGCTACACCTTC.

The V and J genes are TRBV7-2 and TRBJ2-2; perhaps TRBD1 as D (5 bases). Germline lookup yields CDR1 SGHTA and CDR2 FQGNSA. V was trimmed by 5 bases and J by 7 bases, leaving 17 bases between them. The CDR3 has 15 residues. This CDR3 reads CASSRLQGFLGELFF. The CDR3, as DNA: TGTGCCAGCAGCAGACTTCAGGGATTTCTCGGGGAGCTGTTTTTT.

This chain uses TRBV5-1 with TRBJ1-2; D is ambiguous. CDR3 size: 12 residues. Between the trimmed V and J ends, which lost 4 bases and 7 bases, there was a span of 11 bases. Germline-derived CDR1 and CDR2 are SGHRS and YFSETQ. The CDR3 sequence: CASSLSRVGYTF. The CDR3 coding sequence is TGCGCCAGCAGCCTATCCCGGGTTGGCTACACCTTC. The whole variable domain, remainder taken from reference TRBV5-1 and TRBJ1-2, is KAGVTQTPRYLIKTRGQQVTLSCSPISGHRSVSWYQQTPGQGLQFLFEYFSETQRNKGNFPGRFSGRQFSNSRSEMNVSTLELGDSALYLCASSLSRVGYTFGSGTRLTVV.

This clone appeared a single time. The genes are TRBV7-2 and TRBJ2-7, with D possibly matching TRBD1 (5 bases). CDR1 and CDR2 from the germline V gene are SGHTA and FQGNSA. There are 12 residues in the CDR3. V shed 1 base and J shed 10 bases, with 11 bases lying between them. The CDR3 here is CASSLDTGAQYF. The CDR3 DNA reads TGTGCCAGCAGCTTAGATACAGGAGCCCAGTACTTC.

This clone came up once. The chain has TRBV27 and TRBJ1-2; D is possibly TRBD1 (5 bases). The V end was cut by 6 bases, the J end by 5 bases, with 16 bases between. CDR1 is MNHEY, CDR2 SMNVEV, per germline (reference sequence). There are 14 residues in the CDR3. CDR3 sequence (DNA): TGTGCCAGCAGCCAAGGCTCTGCAGGGTATGGCTACACCTTC. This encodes CASSQGSAGYGYTF.

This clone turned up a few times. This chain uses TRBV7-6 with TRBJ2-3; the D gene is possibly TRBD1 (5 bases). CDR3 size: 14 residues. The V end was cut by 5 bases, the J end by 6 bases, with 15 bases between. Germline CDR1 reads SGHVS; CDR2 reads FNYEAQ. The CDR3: CASSARVLGDTQYF. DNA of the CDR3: TGTGCCAGCAGCGCCAGGGTGTTGGGCGATACGCAGTATTTT.

For the CDR3, the DNA is TGCGCCAGCAGCACAACAGGATACGAGCAGTACTTC. Amino acid sequence: CASSTTGYEQYF. This sequence joins TRBV5-1 and TRBJ2-7, with D possibly matching TRBD1 (5 bases). There are 12 residues in the CDR3. The germline V gene has CDR1 SGHRS and CDR2 YFSETQ. V lost 4 bases and J 4 bases, leaving 9 bases between the germline ends. The full variable domain, completed using reference TRBV5-1 and TRBJ2-7, is KAGVTQTPRYLIKTRGQQVTLSCSPISGHRSVSWYQQTPGQGLQFLFEYFSETQRNKGNFPGRFSGRQFSNSRSEMNVSTLELGDSALYLCASSTTGYEQYFGPGTRLTVT.

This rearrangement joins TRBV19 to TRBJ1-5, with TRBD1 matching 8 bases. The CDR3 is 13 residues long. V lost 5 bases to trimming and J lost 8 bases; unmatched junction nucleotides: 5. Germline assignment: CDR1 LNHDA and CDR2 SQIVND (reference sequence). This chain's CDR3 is CASSPGTGEPQHF. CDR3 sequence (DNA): TGTGCCAGTAGTCCGGGGACAGGCGAGCCCCAGCATTTT.

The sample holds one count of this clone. The CDR3 protein is CASSYLTGFDEQYF. The CDR3 DNA reads TGTGCCAGCAGTTACTTGACAGGGTTCGACGAGCAGTACTTC. V gene TRBV6-6 combines with J gene TRBJ2-7, with 7 bases aligning to TRBD1. Per germline, CDR1 MNHNY and CDR2 SVGAGI (reference sequence). The CDR3 is 14 amino acids. V lost 1 base to trimming and J lost 5 bases; unmatched junction nucleotides: 5.

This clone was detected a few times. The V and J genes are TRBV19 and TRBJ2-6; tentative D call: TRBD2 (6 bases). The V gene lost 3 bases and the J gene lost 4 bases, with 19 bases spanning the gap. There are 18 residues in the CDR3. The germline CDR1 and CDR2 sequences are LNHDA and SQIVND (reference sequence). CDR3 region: CASSISRGREDGANVLTF. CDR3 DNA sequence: TGTGCCAGTAGTATCTCTCGGGGCAGGGAGGACGGGGCCAACGTCCTGACTTTC.

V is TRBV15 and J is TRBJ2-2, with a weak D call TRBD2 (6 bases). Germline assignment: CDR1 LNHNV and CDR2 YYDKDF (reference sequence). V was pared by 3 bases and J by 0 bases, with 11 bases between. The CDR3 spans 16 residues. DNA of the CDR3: TGTGCCACCAGCAGCCCCGGGACTTCGAACACCGGGGAGCTGTTTTTT. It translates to CATSSPGTSNTGELFF.

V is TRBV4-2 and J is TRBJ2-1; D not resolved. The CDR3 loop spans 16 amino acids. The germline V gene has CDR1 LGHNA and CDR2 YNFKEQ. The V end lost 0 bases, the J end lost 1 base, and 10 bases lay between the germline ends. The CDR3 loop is CASSQDWAWSYNEQFF. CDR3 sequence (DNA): TGTGCCAGCAGCCAAGATTGGGCGTGGTCCTACAATGAGCAGTTCTTC.

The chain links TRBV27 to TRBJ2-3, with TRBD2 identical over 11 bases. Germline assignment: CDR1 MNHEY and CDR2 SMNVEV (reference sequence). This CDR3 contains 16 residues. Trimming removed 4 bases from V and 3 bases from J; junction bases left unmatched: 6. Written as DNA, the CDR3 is TGTGCCAGCAGTTACGGGGGGACTAGCGGAACAGATACGCAGTATTTT. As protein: CASSYGGTSGTDTQYF.

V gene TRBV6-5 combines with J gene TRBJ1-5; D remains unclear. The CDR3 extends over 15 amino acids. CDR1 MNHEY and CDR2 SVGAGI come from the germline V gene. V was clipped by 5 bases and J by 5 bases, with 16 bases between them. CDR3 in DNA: TGTGCCAGCAGTGCGGGCGCTGGATTCGATCAGCCCCAGCATTTT. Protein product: CASSAGAGFDQPQHF.

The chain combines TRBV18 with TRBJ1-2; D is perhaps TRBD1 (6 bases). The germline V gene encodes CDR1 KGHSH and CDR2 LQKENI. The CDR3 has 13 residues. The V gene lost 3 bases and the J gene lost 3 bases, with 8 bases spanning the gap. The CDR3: CASSPDRDYGYTF. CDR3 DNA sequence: TGTGCCAGCTCACCGGACAGAGACTATGGCTACACCTTC.